Following are 20 T cell receptor beta chains from one sample sequenced in a study of T cell repertoires in cytomegalovirus infection. One entry per CDR3 protein, called by TCRdb with MiXCR from the reads. The table shows about 330,000 distinct CDR3 sequences, with around a tenth occurring only once. The sequenced material came from PBMCs. The receptor set was obtained from a human donor in good health (CMV status not recorded). Some clones in this sample may be carry-over from other donors' samples.

This clonotype was counted between two and nine times. The chain carries TRBV2 and TRBJ2-5, with D possibly called TRBD1 or TRBD2 (5 bases each). The CDR3 has 13 amino acids. Looked up from germline, CDR1 is SNHLY and CDR2 is FYNNEI. The V end was cut by 2 bases, the J end by 10 bases, with 14 bases between. The CDR3 reads CASSEFVGGIQYF. The CDR3 region has the DNA TGTGCCAGCAGTGAATTTGTTGGGGGAATCCAGTACTTC.

There are a few counts of this clonotype. This chain joins TRBV6-5 and TRBJ1-1, with TRBD1 matching over 10 bases. The germline V gene has CDR1 MNHEY and CDR2 SVGAGI. J was trimmed by 1 base and V by 2 bases; bases with no gene match: 4. This CDR3 region has 16 residues. The chain's CDR3 is CASSYRGQGKNTEAFF. The CDR3 nucleotides are TGTGCCAGCAGTTACAGGGGACAGGGGAAGAACACTGAAGCTTTCTTT.

V is TRBV7-9 and J is TRBJ2-1; 13 bases fit TRBD2. Germline values: CDR1 SEHNR, CDR2 FQNEAQ (reference sequence). V trimming: 5 bases; J trimming: 5 bases; junction bases outside the gene matches: 6. This CDR3 is 16 amino acids long. CDR3 sequence: CASSLRLAGGNNEQFF. The CDR3 DNA is TGTGCCAGCAGCCTTAGACTAGCGGGAGGCAACAATGAGCAGTTCTTC.

The V gene is TRBV23-1, the J gene TRBJ2-1; TRBD2 matches 7 bases. TRBV23-1 is classed as an ORF, of uncertain function. This CDR3 is built from 18 residues. The trim removed 6 bases at V and 7 bases at J, leaving 21 bases unmatched. The CDR3 bases are TGCGCCAGCAGCCGGGGGGATAGCTGGGGGAGAATGAGTAATGAGCAGTTCTTC. Translated, it gives CASSRGDSWGRMSNEQFF.

Only a few counts were recorded for this clonotype. This chain joins TRBV6-2 or TRBV6-3 and TRBJ2-7; the D is unclear. This CDR3 contains 16 residues. CDR1 and CDR2 (germline): MNHEY, SVGEGT. V was cut by 6 bases and J by 0 bases, with 18 bases left in between. In DNA, the CDR3 is TGTGCCAGCAGCCAGATCCGTAGGCACTCCTCCTACGAGCAGTACTTC. This codes for CASSQIRRHSSYEQYF.

In nucleotides, the CDR3 is TGTGCCAGTTGGACAGGGGGCGGGAGATTGCATGGCTACACCTTC. Protein sequence: CASWTGGGRLHGYTF. This rearrangement joins TRBV27 to TRBJ1-2; 11 bases match TRBD1. The CDR3 is made up of 15 amino acids. Germline assignment: CDR1 MNHEY and CDR2 SMNVEV (reference sequence). The V segment lost 9 bases and the J segment 6 bases; nucleotides outside the gene matches: 12.

This clonotype was detected a few times. This CDR3 reads CASSPRSGYTF. CDR3 DNA sequence: TGTGCCAGCAGCCCTCGCAGCGGCTACACCTTC. The rearrangement joins TRBV28 to TRBJ1-2; no reliable D call. Trimming pared 6 bases from V and 8 bases from J, leaving 10 bases between. This CDR3 comprises 11 residues. Germline loops: CDR1 MDHEN, CDR2 SYDVKM.

This rearrangement joins TRBV7-2 to TRBJ1-5; D perhaps matches TRBD1 (5 bases). The germline V and J ends were trimmed by 4 bases and 1 base, with 11 bases remaining between them. This CDR3 has 15 residues. CDR1 is SGHTA and CDR2 is FQGNSA in the germline V gene. The CDR3 DNA is TGTGCCAGCAGCTCGCAGGGAGGAAGCAATCAGCCCCAGCATTTT. Its translation is CASSSQGGSNQPQHF. Full variable domain (rest looked up from reference TRBV7-2 and TRBJ1-5): GAGVSQSPSNKVTEKGKDVELRCDPISGHTALYWYRQSLGQGLEFLIYFQGNSAPDKSGLPSDRFSAERTGGSVSTLTIQRTQQEDSAVYLCASSSQGGSNQPQHFGDGTRLSIL.

Notes on this clonotype: This may stem from a read error, because a much larger clone lies one nucleotide away. The rearrangement uses TRBV7-2 and TRBJ2-2, with D perhaps matching TRBD1 or TRBD2 (5 bases each). CDR3 size: 14 residues. CDR1 SGHTA and CDR2 FQGNSA come from the germline V gene. CDR3 nucleotide sequence: TGTGCCAGCAGCCCGAGAGCATCCACCGGGGCGCTGTTTTTT. It codes for CASSPRASTGALFF.

In its sample, this clonotype was seen a few times. The chain joins TRBV6-1 to TRBJ2-5; 8 bases agree with TRBD2. Germline CDR1 MNHNS, CDR2 SASEGT. Trimming cost V 7 bases and J 2 bases; bases outside gene matches: 9. This CDR3 region has 15 residues. CDR3 coding DNA: TGTGCCAGCACCACCTCCGGCGGGGGGCAAGAGACCCAGTACTTC. This translates into CASTTSGGGQETQYF.

As to this clonotype: This may be a read error, as it is one base from a much larger clone. The genes are TRBV6-2 or TRBV6-3 and TRBJ2-7; TRBD2 aligns across 12 bases. The CDR3 loop spans 16 amino acids. Germline CDR1 is MNHEY and CDR2 is SVGEGT. The ends lost 2 bases at V and 7 bases at J; junction bases unmatched: 9. The CDR3 bases are TGTGCCAGCAGTTACAAGGGACTAGCGGGCTACAATGAGCAGTACTTC. Translated, it gives CASSYKGLAGYNEQYF.

This clonotype was detected once. This CDR3 reads CAWSVGTLNTEAFF. In nucleotides, the CDR3 is TGTGCCTGGAGTGTAGGGACACTGAACACTGAAGCTTTCTTT. The genes are TRBV30 and TRBJ1-1, with D possibly matching TRBD1 (6 bases). The CDR3 runs to 14 residues. Germline CDR1 is GTSNPN and CDR2 is SVGIG (reference sequence). V was cut by 0 bases and J by 0 bases, with 8 bases left in between.

This sequence joins TRBV5-1 and TRBJ2-5; 8 nucleotides line up with TRBD2. With V trimmed by 4 bases and J by 1 base, 6 bases remained unmatched. Germline-derived CDR1 and CDR2 are SGHRS and YFSETQ. This CDR3 is built from 15 residues. In nucleotides, the CDR3 is TGCGCCAGCAGCCTGAGCGGGAGTGTCCAAGAGACCCAGTACTTC. Encoded protein: CASSLSGSVQETQYF.

The V and J genes are TRBV29-1 and TRBJ2-5; no definite D call. V lost 4 bases to trimming and J lost 4 bases, with 10 bases between them. This CDR3 contains 12 residues. Germline assignment: CDR1 SQVTM and CDR2 ANQGSEA. This CDR3 is CSVAVLGETQYF. Written as DNA, the CDR3 is TGCAGCGTTGCAGTCCTGGGAGAGACCCAGTACTTC.

J is TRBJ1-2 and V is TRBV10-3; TRBD1 matches at 7 bases. The germline CDR1 and CDR2 sequences are ENHRY and SYGVKD. The J segment lost 4 bases and the V segment lost 10 bases, leaving 12 bases of the junction unmatched. The CDR3 sequence is 14 residues long. DNA of the CDR3: TGTGCCACCGCTTTGGACAGGCAAACCTATGGCTACACCTTC. It codes for CATALDRQTYGYTF.

This clonotype appeared many times. The chain uses TRBV7-2 and TRBJ1-6; D uncertain. The CDR3 has 18 residues. Trimming removed 2 bases from V and 4 bases from J, with 18 bases in between. Germline V gives CDR1 SGHTA, CDR2 FQGNSA. Written as DNA, the CDR3 is TGTGCCAGCAGCTTATATGAGTGGGAATACGTTTATAATTCACCCCTCCACTTT. Translation: CASSLYEWEYVYNSPLHF.

This clonotype was counted at least ten times. The CDR3 loop reads CASSPIAGLYNEQFF. For the CDR3, the DNA is TGTGCCAGCAGCCCTATAGCGGGATTATACAATGAGCAGTTCTTC. The chain couples TRBV7-9 to TRBJ2-1, with 8 bases identical to TRBD2. The germline V gene has CDR1 SEHNR and CDR2 FQNEAQ (reference sequence). This CDR3 region has 15 residues. J lost 4 bases, V lost 5 bases, and 7 bases had no gene match.

In the case of this clonotype: An end of the junction differs from the germline gene, which may be a read error. The chain links TRBV28 to TRBJ1-1; TRBD1 is a possible D gene (6 bases). Germline lookup yields CDR1 MDHEN and CDR2 SYDVKM. The length of the CDR3 is 17 residues. The CDR3 sequence is CASTLSSAGAGNTQAFF. CDR3 coding DNA: TGTGCCAGCACCCTCTCGTCCGCAGGGGCCGGGAACACTCAAGCTTTCTTT.

This clonotype was detected many times. The chain recombines TRBV4-3 with TRBJ2-7; 12 bases align to TRBD2. This CDR3 is built from 18 residues. With 4 bases clipped from V and 2 bases from J, the junction kept 12 bases outside the gene matches. Germline CDR1 LGHNA, CDR2 YSLEER. The CDR3 coding sequence is TGCGCCAGCAGCCGCAAGTCTGCTAGCGGGAGGGTTCCCTACGAGCAGTACTTC. Translation: CASSRKSASGRVPYEQYF.

As regards this clonotype: The conserved final phenylalanine or tryptophan is absent from the CDR3, which likely points to a read error. This chain joins TRBV6-6 and TRBJ2-5; 10 bases map to TRBD2. CDR1 is MNHNY, CDR2 SVGAGI, per germline (reference sequence). CDR3 length: 16 residues. V shed 6 bases, J shed 2 bases, and the junction held 9 bases outside the gene matches. CDR3 sequence: CASRISGTSVQETQYL. The CDR3 region has the DNA TGTGCCAGCAGAATCTCCGGGACTAGCGTACAAGAGACCCAGTACCTC.